The 7 T cell receptor beta chains reported below all come from one sample, sequenced in a study of pediatric ulcerative colitis. Generated by immunoSEQ multiplex PCR, the TCRdb table keeps only in-frame clones and is missing some. Here the sample spans fewer than 13,000 clones, 80% to 90% being singletons. Sequences were obtained from blood. The source of these receptors is a girl aged 10-17 years with moderate ulcerative colitis.

V and J are TRBV15 and TRBJ1-5; 9 positions match TRBD1. V was clipped by 3 bases and J by 1 base; unmatched bases: 7. The V gene's germline CDR1 is LNHNV and CDR2 YYDKDF (reference sequence). This CDR3 contains 17 residues. The CDR3, as DNA: TGTGCCACCAGCAGTGAACCGGGACAGGGAAGCAATCAGCCCCAGCATTTT. This codes for CATSSEPGQGSNQPQHF.

This chain joins TRBV5-1 and TRBJ1-1; tentatively, D is TRBD1 (5 bases). CDR1 and CDR2 (germline): SGHRS, YFSETQ. The CDR3 is 15 amino acids. The ends were cut back, 0 bases at V and 2 bases at J, with 11 bases in the middle. The CDR3 loop reads CASSLEVGLNTEAFF. The DNA of the CDR3 is TGCGCCAGCAGCTTGGAAGTGGGGCTAAACACTGAAGCTTTCTTT.

The chain joins TRBV9 to TRBJ1-6, with a weak D call TRBD1 (6 bases). Germline V CDR1 and CDR2: SGDLS, YYNGEE. Trimming shortened V by 0 bases and J by 7 bases, and 8 bases separated the two germline ends. The CDR3 is 14 amino acids. The CDR3 nucleotides are TGTGCCAGCAGCGTAGCAGGGGAGAATTCACCCCTCCACTTT. Its translation: CASSVAGENSPLHF.

The chain uses TRBV19 and TRBJ2-1; D ambiguous. The CDR3 totals 19 residues. Germline values: CDR1 LNHDA, CDR2 SQIVND (reference sequence). The germline V and J ends were trimmed by 6 bases and 5 bases, with 29 bases remaining between them. CDR3 DNA sequence: TGTGCCAGTAGAGCCCTATTTCTCAAGGTAGCCGGTCCAGACAATGAGCAGTTCTTC. It translates to CASRALFLKVAGPDNEQFF.

CDR3 region: CASSSGQINQPQHF. The CDR3 DNA reads as TGTGCCAGCAGCTCCGGACAGATCAATCAGCCCCAGCATTTT. This chain connects TRBV5-8 to TRBJ1-5; possibly TRBD1 for D (6 bases). Trimming pared 3 bases from V and 3 bases from J, leaving 10 bases between. CDR1 SGHTS and CDR2 YDEGEE come from the germline V gene. The CDR3 spans 14 residues.

The chain is built from TRBV10-3 and TRBJ1-3, with TRBD1 matching 11 bases. CDR3 length: 13 amino acids. V lost 7 bases, J lost 8 bases, and 4 bases stayed unmatched. Germline V lookup: CDR1 ENHRY, CDR2 SYGVKD. The chain's CDR3 is CAITGQGADTIYF. The CDR3 nucleotides are TGTGCCATCACCGGACAGGGGGCAGACACCATATATTTT.

The J gene is TRBJ1-3, the V gene TRBV5-6; maybe TRBD1 (6 bases). V lost 4 bases and J lost 0, with 20 bases in between. This CDR3 region has 18 residues. The germline V gene encodes CDR1 SGHDT and CDR2 YYEEEE. The CDR3 DNA follows: TGTGCCAGCAGCCCCGGGGGCTGGGTGTCGAGCTCTGGAAACACCATATATTTT. It encodes CASSPGGWVSSSGNTIYF.